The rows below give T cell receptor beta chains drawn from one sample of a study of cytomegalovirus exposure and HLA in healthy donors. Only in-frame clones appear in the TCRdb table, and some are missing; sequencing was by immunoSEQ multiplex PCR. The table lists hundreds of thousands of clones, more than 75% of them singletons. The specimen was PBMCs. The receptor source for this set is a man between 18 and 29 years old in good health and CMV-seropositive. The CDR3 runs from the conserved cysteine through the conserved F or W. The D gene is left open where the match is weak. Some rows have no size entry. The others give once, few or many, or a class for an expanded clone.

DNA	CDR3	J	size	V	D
TGTGCCAGCACTGAGCGTTGGGCTAGCGGTCTCTACGAGCAGTACTTC	CASTERWASGLYEQYF	TRBJ2-7	.	TRBV2	TRBD2
TGTGCCATCAGCGGGACAGGGGACAACGAGCAGTACTTC	CAISGTGDNEQYF	TRBJ2-7	once	TRBV10-3	TRBD1
TGTGCCAGCAGTCGGGGATTGCGCACTGAAGCTTTCTTT	CASSRGLRTEAFF	TRBJ1-1	.	TRBV2	.
TGTGCCAGCAGTTGGACAGGGGCGAATCAGCCCCAGCATTTT	CASSWTGANQPQHF	TRBJ1-5	medium-sized	TRBV6-6	TRBD1
TGTGCCAGCACCGGATCGGACTATGGCTACACCTTC	CASTGSDYGYTF	TRBJ1-2	.	TRBV6-5	.
TGTGCCAGCAGCTTTGGCGGGAGCCAAGAGACCCAGTACTTC	CASSFGGSQETQYF	TRBJ2-5	.	TRBV7-2	TRBD2
TGTGCCAGCAGCTTAGCAACTGGAAACACCATATATTTT	CASSLATGNTIYF	TRBJ1-3	.	TRBV7-2	.
TGTGCCAGCAGTTCGAGTATGGGGTACGAGCAGTACTTC	CASSSSMGYEQYF	TRBJ2-7	.	TRBV27	.
TGTGCCAGCAGTGAGGAAGCTAGCCGCACCTACAATGAGCAGTTCTTC	CASSEEASRTYNEQFF	TRBJ2-1	many	TRBV6-1	.
TGTGCCAGCAGTGACTCAATCAGGGAAGGACCCTACGAGCAGTACTTC	CASSDSIREGPYEQYF	TRBJ2-7	once	TRBV6-4	.
TGTGCCAGCAGCGTAGAGGTTAGCCCGGGCGAGCAGTACTTC	CASSVEVSPGEQYF	TRBJ2-7	.	TRBV9	.
TGTGCCAGCAGATCACCGGGACTATACTACAATGAGCAGTTCTTC	CASRSPGLYYNEQFF	TRBJ2-1	.	TRBV6-1	TRBD2
TGTGCCAGCAGCCCCGGGGAGAAGAGATCCACAGATACGCAGTATTTT	CASSPGEKRSTDTQYF	TRBJ2-3	.	TRBV5-4	.
TGTGCCAGCAGTTCCCCTAACAGGGCTAACTATGGCTACACCTTC	CASSSPNRANYGYTF	TRBJ1-2	.	TRBV28	.
TGTGCCAGCAGAGCTCTTATAGCCAAAAACATTCAGTACTTC	CASRALIAKNIQYF	TRBJ2-4	.	TRBV6-5	.
TGTGCCAGCAGCCTCAGGCTAAACCCTGAAGCTTTCTTT	CASSLRLNPEAFF	TRBJ1-1	.	TRBV13	.
TGTGCCAGCAGCTCCACCGGGACTAGCGGGATACCGCAGTACTTC	CASSSTGTSGIPQYF	TRBJ2-7	.	TRBV28	TRBD2
TGCGCCAGCAGCTTGGCGTCAGCCAACACTGAAGCTTTCTTT	CASSLASANTEAFF	TRBJ1-1	.	TRBV5-1	.
TGTGCCAGCAGCCCAACGACGGGTTCTGGACAGGGGGACCAGCCCCAGCATTTT	CASSPTTGSGQGDQPQHF	TRBJ1-5	.	TRBV7-8	TRBD1
TGTGCCAGTACCGAGGGGGGACACGGCTCCTCTGGGGCCAACGTCCTGACTTTC	CASTEGGHGSSGANVLTF	TRBJ2-6	.	TRBV19	.
TGTGCCAGCAGCCCGCGGAAGGGACAGGGGTCTTACAATGAGCAGTTCTTC	CASSPRKGQGSYNEQFF	TRBJ2-1	.	TRBV4-2	TRBD1
TGTGCCTGGCTTCTTACAGGGGGAGGAACTGAAGCTTTCTTT	CAWLLTGGGTEAFF	TRBJ1-1	.	TRBV30	TRBD1
TGTGCCAGCGGCGGGACTAGCGGCCCCCGAGGGACCCAGTACTTC	CASGGTSGPRGTQYF	TRBJ2-5	once	TRBV2	TRBD2
TGTGCCATCAGTGGAGCGGGAGGGCCCCACGAGCAGTACTTC	CAISGAGGPHEQYF	TRBJ2-7	.	TRBV10-3	TRBD2
TGTGCCAGCAGTCGAAACCAACTAGGCAATGAGCAGTTCTTC	CASSRNQLGNEQFF	TRBJ2-1	.	TRBV28	.
TGTGCCAGCAGCTTAGGAGCCTATGGCTACACCTTC	CASSLGAYGYTF	TRBJ1-2	few	TRBV7-9	.
TGTGCCAGCAGCTTAGAGGGAATCGCTGAAGCTTTCTTT	CASSLEGIAEAFF	TRBJ1-1	.	TRBV7-2	.
TGTGCCAGCAGTTTATCCCCGGGACAGCACTACGAGCAGTACTTC	CASSLSPGQHYEQYF	TRBJ2-7	.	TRBV27	TRBD1
TGTGCCAGCAGCGGACAGGGGGCCCACTCCTACGAGCAGTACTTC	CASSGQGAHSYEQYF	TRBJ2-7	once	TRBV7-9	TRBD1
TGCGCCAGCAGTGAGATGGACGGGAACACTGAAGCTTTCTTT	CASSEMDGNTEAFF	TRBJ1-1	.	TRBV10-2	.
TGTGCCTGGAGTGTAGGGGGAGCCGGGGAGCTGTTTTTT	CAWSVGGAGELFF	TRBJ2-2	.	TRBV30	.
TGTGCCAGCAGACCCCCTAGCGGGAGGAACAATGAGCAGTTCTTC	CASRPPSGRNNEQFF	TRBJ2-1	.	TRBV5-4	TRBD2
TGCGCCAGCAGCTTGGGGGCCCACTACGAGCAGTACTTC	CASSLGAHYEQYF	TRBJ2-7	once	TRBV5-1	.
TGTGCCAGCTCACCAAACGGACAGCTCACTGAAGCTTTCTTT	CASSPNGQLTEAFF	TRBJ1-1	.	TRBV18	.
TGCGCCAGCAGCTCAGGCGGCAGGGGATCACAAGAGACCCAGTACTTC	CASSSGGRGSQETQYF	TRBJ2-5	.	TRBV5-1	.
TGTGCCAGTAACCCCCTCTTTGGAGAACGGGTAACTGAAGCTTTCTTT	CASNPLFGERVTEAFF	TRBJ1-1	.	TRBV19	.
TGCGCCAGCAGCTTGGGAGAAACTAATGAAAAACTGTTTTTT	CASSLGETNEKLFF	TRBJ1-4	once	TRBV5-1	.
TGCAGTGCTAGAGGGAACAATGAGCAGTTCTTC	CSARGNNEQFF	TRBJ2-1	.	TRBV20-1	.
TGTGCCAGCAGTTCGGGCGACAGGGTGGAAGAGACCCAGTACTTC	CASSSGDRVEETQYF	TRBJ2-5	.	TRBV6-5	TRBD1
TGCGCCAGCAGCCAAGGGCCTAGCGGGAGTTACGAGCAGTACTTC	CASSQGPSGSYEQYF	TRBJ2-7	.	TRBV4-3	TRBD2
TGTGCCAGCAGCGCGACAGGGAGGGGCTACGAGCAGTACTTC	CASSATGRGYEQYF	TRBJ2-7	.	TRBV7-9	.
TGTGCCAGCAGTGAATACGGGGGCAGGGAGGACTCCTACGAGCAGTACTTC	CASSEYGGREDSYEQYF	TRBJ2-7	.	TRBV25-1	.
TGTGCCAGCTCGGGAGTCGGGACTAGCGGGAGTGGCTCCTACAATGAGCAGTTCTTC	CASSGVGTSGSGSYNEQFF	TRBJ2-1	.	TRBV28	TRBD2
TGTGCCAGCAGTTGGGACAGTGGAACTGACGGCTACACCTTC	CASSWDSGTDGYTF	TRBJ1-2	.	TRBV6-4	TRBD1
TGCGCCAGCAGCCACCAGGGACAGGGGGTGTACAATGAGCAGTTCTTC	CASSHQGQGVYNEQFF	TRBJ2-1	.	TRBV5-1	TRBD1
TGTGCCAGCAGTTACTCGGCAAGGAACACAGATACGCAGTATTTT	CASSYSARNTDTQYF	TRBJ2-3	.	TRBV6-5	.
TGTGCCAGCAGTATCTTAGCGGGAGAGACCCAGTACTTC	CASSILAGETQYF	TRBJ2-5	.	TRBV6-4	TRBD2
TGTGCCAGCAGCCTCACTAGCGGGAGAGGTGGGGAGACCCAGTACTTC	CASSLTSGRGGETQYF	TRBJ2-5	.	TRBV7-9	TRBD2
TGTGCCAGCAGCTTGAGGTATGAGCAGTTCTTC	CASSLRYEQFF	TRBJ2-1	.	TRBV7-9	.
TGCGCCAGCAGCTTGGGGGGTACGGCGGGTGAGCAGTACTTC	CASSLGGTAGEQYF	TRBJ2-7	.	TRBV5-1	.
TGTGCCAGCAGTGATTACCTAGAAGCTTTCTTT	CASSDYLEAFF	TRBJ1-1	.	TRBV2	.
TGTGCCTGGAGGACCACAGCGAACACTGAAGCTTTCTTT	CAWRTTANTEAFF	TRBJ1-1	.	TRBV30	.